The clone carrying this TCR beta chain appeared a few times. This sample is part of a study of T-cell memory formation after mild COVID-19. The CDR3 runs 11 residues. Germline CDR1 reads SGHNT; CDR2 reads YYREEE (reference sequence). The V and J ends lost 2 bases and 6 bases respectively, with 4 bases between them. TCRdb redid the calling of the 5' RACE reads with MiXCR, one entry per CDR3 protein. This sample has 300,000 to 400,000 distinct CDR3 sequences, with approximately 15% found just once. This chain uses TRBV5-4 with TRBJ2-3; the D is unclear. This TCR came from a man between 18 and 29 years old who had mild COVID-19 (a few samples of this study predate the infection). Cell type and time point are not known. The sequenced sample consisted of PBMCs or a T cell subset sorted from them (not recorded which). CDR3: CASSFQDTQYF. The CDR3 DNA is TGTGCCAGCAGCTTCCAGGATACGCAGTATTTT.